This entry concerns a single T cell receptor beta chain. The antigen it binds to is not known. Per-base qualities were not stored, and no clone one base away is much larger. The immunoSEQ Assay, a bias-controlled multiplex PCR, was used to amplify TCRbeta CDR3 regions from genomic DNA. In the source study's methods: The number of nucleated cells in each sample was estimated by amplification of reference gene primers within the assay. To quantify the absolute abundance of each unique TCRbeta CDR3 rearrangement, sequence reads were collapsed and filtered. For each sample, productive Simpson clonality was calculated as the square root of Simpson's diversity index over productive rearrangements. Not all clones reach the TCRdb copy of this immuneACCESS table, which keeps in-frame sequences only. Checked studies attribute under half of the gap to unresolved V genes and leave the rest unexplained. That table supplies the V and J calls and clone size; D and trimming were determined from the DNA. The sample table lists about 70,000 clones, about 90% of them with a count of one. 12% of the sample belongs to the ten largest clones.

The entry originates in a study of blood T cell repertoires in COVID-19 (dated by TCRdb to 2020 to 2022). As for the study more broadly: Collaborator samples came from the United States, Italy and Spain and covered acute and convalescent phases of COVID-19. The material from the prospective study consisted of cDNA or gDNA derived from T cells, B-cell-depleted T cells, or PBMCs. Deeply sampled blood TCRbeta repertoires from subjects exposed to, actively infected with, or recovered from COVID-19 were included in the dataset. The repertoires were made available in a free public database intended to serve as a resource for research on the immune response to SARS-CoV-2. The samples were drawn from two sources: the first 160 participants of the ongoing ImmuneRACE study, and 1,254 subjects contributed by 6 global collaborators. Sample metadata almost always included a de-identified subject ID, COVID-19 status, age in years and sex. Where available, HLA class I and class II types were taken from metadata supplied by the sample provider and were not determined by assay-based typing.

General conclusions and limits of the study: Clinical and demographic metadata were provided uncurated, with the amount varying by source and participant.

Each collaborating institution followed its own protocols to collect whole blood in K2EDTA tubes. Collaborator samples were shipped for TCRbeta analysis as frozen whole blood, isolated PBMCs, or DNA extracted from either sample type. This clonotype was obtained from a human donor in a cohort sampled during active COVID-19. The sample consisted of peripheral blood.

The CDR3 reads as follows: CASSIGGYRQPQHF. The sequence in DNA is TGTGCCAGTAGTATCGGGGGTTACCGGCAGCCCCAGCATTTT. This receptor chain uses TRBV19 and TRBJ1-5, and perhaps TRBD1 as D gene, on 5 matching bases. Inclusive of the bounding cysteine and phenylalanine, the CDR3 is 14 residues long. The only DNA kept is the CDR3, 42 bases in frame from the first base. CDR1 is given as LNHDA and CDR2 as SQIVND, both from the germline V gene (reference sequence). V is clipped by 3 bases and J by 7 bases, and the sequence between their germline boundaries is 13 bases long. Extended through the reference TRBV19 and TRBJ1-5 proteins, this CDR3 yields the full variable domain: DGGITQSPKYLFRKEGQNVTLSCEQNLNHDAMYWYRQDPGQGLRLIYYSQIVNDFQKGDIAEGYSVSREKKESFPLTVTSAQKNPTAFYLCASSIGGYRQPQHFGDGTRLSIL.